This passage covers 25 T cell receptor beta chains from one sample sequenced in a study of blood T cell repertoires in COVID-19. Repertoires were generated with immunoSEQ multiplex PCR, while TCRdb's copy carries only in-frame clones and drops some. The table records around 150,000 clones, 70% to 85% of them present only once. Specimen: peripheral blood. All receptors derive from a man between 60 and 75 years old who had recovered from COVID-19.

V is TRBV5-4 and J is TRBJ2-6, with unresolved D. V shed 3 bases and J shed 0 bases, with 7 bases lying between them. CDR1 and CDR2 from the germline V gene are SGHNT and YYREEE (reference sequence). The CDR3 contains 15 residues. CDR3 region: CASSSAPSGANVLTF. CDR3 coding DNA: TGTGCCAGCAGCTCCGCGCCCTCTGGGGCCAACGTCCTGACTTTC.

The V and J genes are TRBV2 and TRBJ1-1, with a weak D call TRBD1 (6 bases). Per the germline V gene, CDR1 is SNHLY and CDR2 is FYNNEI. Deletions cut 9 bases from V and 4 bases from J, with 18 bases between. The CDR3 is 14 residues long. The CDR3 reads CARVPPQGSTEAFF. For the CDR3, the DNA is TGTGCCAGAGTACCCCCACAGGGATCCACTGAAGCTTTCTTT.

The rearrangement joins TRBV4-2 to TRBJ1-6; a weak D match, TRBD1 (5 bases). Looked up from germline, CDR1 is LGHNA and CDR2 is YNFKEQ. The ends were cut back, 0 bases at V and 8 bases at J, with 17 bases in the middle. The CDR3 is made up of 17 amino acids. The CDR3 sequence: CASSQEVRRGGDSPLHF. CDR3 in DNA: TGTGCCAGCAGCCAAGAGGTCCGACGGGGGGGGGATTCACCCCTCCACTTT.

CDR3 residues: CASSLSQHYGYTF. The CDR3 DNA follows: TGTGCCAGCAGCTTGTCACAACACTATGGCTACACCTTC. V gene TRBV5-6 combines with J gene TRBJ1-2; D is ambiguous. Germline V gene lookup returns CDR1 SGHDT and CDR2 YYEEEE. V shed 1 base and J shed 3 bases, with 7 bases lying between them. This CDR3 is built from 13 residues.

The chain employs TRBV4-3 and TRBJ1-1; TRBD1 aligns across 7 bases. The trim removed 2 bases at V and 5 bases at J, leaving 2 bases unmatched. The length of the CDR3 is 13 residues. Germline loops: CDR1 LGHNA, CDR2 YSLEER. The CDR3 coding sequence is TGCGCCAGCAGCCAAACGGGACAGACTGAAGCTTTCTTT. Its protein is CASSQTGQTEAFF.

This clone was detected many times. This rearrangement joins TRBV19 to TRBJ1-2; D is uncertain. The CDR3 length is 12 residues. The V end lost 10 bases, the J end lost 7 bases, and 16 bases lay between the germline ends. CDR1 LNHDA and CDR2 SQIVND come from the germline V gene (reference sequence). As DNA, the CDR3 is TGTGCCACCACCGACTCCCGGGTTGGCTACACCTTC. It yields the protein CATTDSRVGYTF.

V usage is TRBV6-6 and J usage is TRBJ2-1; no firm D call. The V end was cut by 5 bases, the J end by 0 bases, with 14 bases between. The CDR3 loop spans 16 amino acids. Germline-derived CDR1 and CDR2 are MNHNY and SVGAGI (reference sequence). CDR3 nucleotide sequence: TGTGCCAGCAGTAAAGGAGCCCTTAGCTCCTACAATGAGCAGTTCTTC. This sequence encodes CASSKGALSSYNEQFF.

The chain couples TRBV5-1 to TRBJ2-7; 8 positions match TRBD2. Per the germline V gene, CDR1 is SGHRS and CDR2 is YFSETQ. V gave up 0 bases and J gave up 4 bases; unmatched junction bases: 9. This CDR3 is 16 amino acids long. CDR3 loop: CASSLVLAGGGYEQYF. Written as DNA, the CDR3 is TGCGCCAGCAGCTTGGTGCTTGCGGGAGGAGGGTACGAGCAGTACTTC.

This clone was recorded many times. V gene TRBV6-4 combines with J gene TRBJ1-6; TRBD1 agrees at 7 bases. This CDR3 region has 16 residues. Losses at the gene ends were 8 bases for V and 6 bases for J; bases not matched to a gene: 13. The germline CDR1 and CDR2 sequences are MRHNA and SNTAGT. In DNA form, the CDR3 reads TGTGCCAGCCTTCCGGCCGTGGGACAGATTAATTCACCCCTCCACTTT. Its translation is CASLPAVGQINSPLHF.

The V call is TRBV7-2, the J call TRBJ2-2; 8 bases are shared with TRBD1. The germline gives CDR1 SGHTA, CDR2 FQGNSA. The CDR3 consists of 13 residues. V lost 11 bases to trimming and J lost 7 bases; unmatched junction nucleotides: 9. The CDR3 loop reads CASSRGPDGELFF. CDR3 DNA sequence: TGTGCCTCATCCAGGGGGCCTGACGGGGAGCTGTTTTTT.

There are a few counts of this clone. The chain is built from TRBV28 and TRBJ2-1; TRBD2 matches at 11 bases. Germline trimming cut 7 bases from V and 5 bases from J; bases unmatched to any gene: 16. The CDR3 sequence is 18 residues long. Germline V gives CDR1 MDHEN, CDR2 SYDVKM. CDR3: CASTSPPRGLAANNEQFF. CDR3 nucleotides: TGTGCCAGCACCTCCCCCCCGCGGGGACTAGCGGCCAACAATGAGCAGTTCTTC.

For the CDR3, the DNA is TGTGCCAGCTCACCCGCCCGGGACAGGGGCACTGAAGCTTTCTTT. This gives the protein CASSPARDRGTEAFF. The chain links TRBV18 to TRBJ1-1; TRBD1 aligns across 10 bases. This CDR3 is built from 15 residues. CDR1 is KGHSH and CDR2 is LQKENI in the germline V gene. Trimming removed 3 bases from V and 4 bases from J; junction bases left unmatched: 5.

The rearrangement joins TRBV28 to TRBJ1-2, with D uncertain. This CDR3 spans 13 amino acids. Per the germline V gene, CDR1 is MDHEN and CDR2 is SYDVKM. V lost 3 bases and J 4 bases, leaving 9 bases between the germline ends. The CDR3 loop is CASSFRDSYGYTF. As DNA, the CDR3 is TGTGCCAGCAGTTTCAGAGACTCCTATGGCTACACCTTC.

V and J are TRBV28 and TRBJ1-1; TRBD1 matches at 10 bases. Germline CDR1 reads MDHEN; CDR2 reads SYDVKM. The J segment lost 4 bases and the V segment lost 3 bases, leaving 11 bases of the junction unmatched. CDR3 size: 17 residues. The CDR3 reads CASSFLPLGQGTTEAFF. CDR3 bases: TGTGCCAGCAGTTTCTTACCCCTGGGACAGGGGACCACTGAAGCTTTCTTT.

The gene calls are TRBV21-1 and TRBJ2-5; the table's TRBD2 call for D was not verified on the DNA. TRBV21-1 is described as a pseudogene. This CDR3 contains 13 residues. The CDR3 spells CASSVRDQETQYF. The CDR3 DNA reads TGTGCCAGCAGCGTCCGGGACCAAGAGACCCAGTACTTC.

The rearrangement uses TRBV9 and TRBJ2-2, with TRBD2 as a possible D gene (6 bases). V was trimmed by 0 bases and J by 6 bases, leaving 9 bases between them. Germline V gene data show CDR1 as SGDLS and CDR2 as YYNGEE. The CDR3 length is 14 residues. CDR3 in DNA: TGTGCCAGCAGCGTAGACGGGAGACCCGGGGAGCTGTTTTTT. It is translated as CASSVDGRPGELFF.

V and J are TRBV3-1 (or the pseudogene TRBV3-2) and TRBJ2-6; 7 bases agree with TRBD1. J was trimmed by 2 bases and V by 1 base; bases with no gene match: 8. In germline, CDR1 is LGHDT, CDR2 YNNKEL (reference sequence). The CDR3 is 18 residues long. CDR3 amino acids: CASSQGQGVGAGANVLTF. For the CDR3, the DNA is TGTGCCAGCAGCCAAGGGCAGGGGGTGGGAGCTGGGGCCAACGTCCTGACTTTC.

The rearrangement links TRBV6-6 to TRBJ2-5; tentative D call: TRBD2 (6 bases). CDR1 is MNHNY and CDR2 is SVGAGI in the germline V gene (reference sequence). The CDR3 contains 15 residues. Trimming removed 2 bases from V and 4 bases from J, with 14 bases in between. The CDR3 is CASSYGGNGGETQYF. CDR3 coding DNA: TGTGCCAGCAGTTACGGCGGGAACGGGGGAGAGACCCAGTACTTC.

The chain recombines TRBV28 with TRBJ1-3, with D unresolved. From germline, CDR1 is MDHEN and CDR2 SYDVKM. The CDR3 is 18 residues long. Between the trimmed V and J ends, which lost 3 bases and 4 bases, there was a span of 22 bases. The CDR3 sequence is CASSLPGDTLSSGNTIYF. The CDR3 bases are TGTGCCAGCAGTTTGCCAGGCGATACTCTCTCTAGCGGAAACACCATATATTTT.

The chain links TRBV6-1 to TRBJ2-3; TRBD2 matches at 10 bases. The V and J ends lost 0 bases and 6 bases, in that order; junction bases with no gene match: 6. Looked up from germline, CDR1 is MNHNS and CDR2 is SASEGT. There are 16 residues in the CDR3. CDR3 in amino acids: CASSEAASGSGDTQYF. CDR3 nucleotides: TGTGCCAGCAGTGAAGCAGCTAGCGGGAGTGGGGATACGCAGTATTTT.

This sequence joins TRBV3-1 (or the pseudogene TRBV3-2) and TRBJ1-6, with D possibly matching TRBD1 (6 bases). V dropped 8 bases and J dropped 8 bases, with 10 bases sitting between them. The CDR3 has 12 amino acids. The germline V gene has CDR1 LGHDT and CDR2 YNNKEL (reference sequence). The CDR3 here is CASGDTDSPLHF. In DNA, the CDR3 is TGTGCCAGCGGGGACACCGATTCACCCCTCCACTTT.

The V gene is TRBV29-1, the J gene TRBJ2-1; the D is unclear. V dropped 3 bases and J dropped 9 bases, with 15 bases sitting between them. Per the germline V gene, CDR1 is SQVTM and CDR2 is ANQGSEA. The CDR3 is 13 residues long. CDR3: CSVETTRSGEQFF. CDR3 DNA sequence: TGCAGCGTTGAGACCACGCGATCGGGTGAGCAGTTCTTC.

V and J are TRBV7-9 and TRBJ1-2, with 9 bases matching TRBD1. V lost 6 bases to trimming and J lost 2 bases; unmatched junction nucleotides: 10. CDR3 size: 16 residues. In germline, CDR1 is SEHNR, CDR2 FQNEAQ (reference sequence). CDR3 bases: TGTGCCAGCAGGCCAGACGGGGGGACAGGGAACTATGGCTACACCTTC. Residues: CASRPDGGTGNYGYTF.

This clone was counted only a few times. This chain uses TRBV5-1 with TRBJ2-7, with TRBD1 matching 8 bases. V lost 0 bases and J lost 4; bases outside the gene matches: 6. Per germline, CDR1 SGHRS and CDR2 YFSETQ. This CDR3 region has 15 residues. DNA for the CDR3: TGCGCCAGCAGCTTGGAGGCAGGGGGCGGATACGAGCAGTACTTC. Protein sequence: CASSLEAGGGYEQYF. Full variable domain (missing parts from reference TRBV5-1 and TRBJ2-7): KAGVTQTPRYLIKTRGQQVTLSCSPISGHRSVSWYQQTPGQGLQFLFEYFSETQRNKGNFPGRFSGRQFSNSRSEMNVSTLELGDSALYLCASSLEAGGGYEQYFGPGTRLTVT.

This rearrangement joins TRBV3-1 (or the pseudogene TRBV3-2) to TRBJ2-7, with a tentative D call TRBD2 (5 bases). Germline CDR1 reads LGHDT; CDR2 reads YNNKEL (reference sequence). The V gene lost 4 bases and the J gene lost 6 bases, with 13 bases spanning the gap. There are 13 residues in the CDR3. CDR3 DNA sequence: TGTGCCAGCAGCCCGGCCCAACGGGGCGAGCAGTACTTC. It specifies CASSPAQRGEQYF.